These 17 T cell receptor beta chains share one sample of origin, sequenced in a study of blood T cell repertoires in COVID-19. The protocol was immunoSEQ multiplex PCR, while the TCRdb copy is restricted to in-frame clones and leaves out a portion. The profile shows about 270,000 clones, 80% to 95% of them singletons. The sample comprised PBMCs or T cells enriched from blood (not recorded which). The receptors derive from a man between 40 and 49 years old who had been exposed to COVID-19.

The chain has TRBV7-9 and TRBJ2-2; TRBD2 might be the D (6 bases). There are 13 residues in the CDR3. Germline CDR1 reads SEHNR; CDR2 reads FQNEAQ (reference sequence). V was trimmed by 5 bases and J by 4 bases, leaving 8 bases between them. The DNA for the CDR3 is TGTGCCAGCAGCATTAGCGGCACCGGGGAGCTGTTTTTT. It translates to CASSISGTGELFF.

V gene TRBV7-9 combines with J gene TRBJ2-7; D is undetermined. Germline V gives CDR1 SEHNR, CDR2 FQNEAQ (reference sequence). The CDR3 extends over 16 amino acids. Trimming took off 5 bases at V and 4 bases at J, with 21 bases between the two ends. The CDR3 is CASSSFEASYLYEQYF. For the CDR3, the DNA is TGTGCCAGCAGCAGCTTCGAAGCGAGCTACCTATACGAGCAGTACTTC.

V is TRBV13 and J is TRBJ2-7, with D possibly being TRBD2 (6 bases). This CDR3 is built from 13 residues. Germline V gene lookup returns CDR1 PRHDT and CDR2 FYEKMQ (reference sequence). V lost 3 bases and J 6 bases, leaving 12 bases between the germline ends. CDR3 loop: CASSFVSGSEQYF. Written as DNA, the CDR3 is TGTGCCAGCAGCTTTGTATCCGGGAGCGAGCAGTACTTC.

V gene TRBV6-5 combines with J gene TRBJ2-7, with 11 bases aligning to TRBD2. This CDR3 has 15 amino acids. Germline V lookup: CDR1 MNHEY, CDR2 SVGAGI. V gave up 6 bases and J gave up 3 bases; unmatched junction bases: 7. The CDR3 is CASRNLAGGYYEQYF. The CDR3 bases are TGTGCCAGCAGAAATCTAGCGGGAGGCTACTACGAGCAGTACTTC.

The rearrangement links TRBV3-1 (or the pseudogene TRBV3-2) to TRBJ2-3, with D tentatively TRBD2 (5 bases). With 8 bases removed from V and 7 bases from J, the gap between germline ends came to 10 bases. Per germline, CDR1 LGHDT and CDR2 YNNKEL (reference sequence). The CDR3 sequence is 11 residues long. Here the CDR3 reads CASQGSNTQYF. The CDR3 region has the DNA TGTGCCAGCCAAGGGAGTAATACGCAGTATTTT.

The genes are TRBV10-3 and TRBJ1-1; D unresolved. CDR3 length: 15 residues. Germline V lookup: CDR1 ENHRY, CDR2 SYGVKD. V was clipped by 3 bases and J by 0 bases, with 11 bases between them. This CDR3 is CAISDPTRMNTEAFF. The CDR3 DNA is TGTGCCATCAGTGACCCGACGCGGATGAACACTGAAGCTTTCTTT.

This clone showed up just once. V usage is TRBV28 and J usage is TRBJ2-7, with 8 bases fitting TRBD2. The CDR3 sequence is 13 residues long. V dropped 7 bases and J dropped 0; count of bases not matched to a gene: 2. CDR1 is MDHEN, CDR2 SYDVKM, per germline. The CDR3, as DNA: TGTGCCAGCACGAGCGGGGGCTCCTACGAGCAGTACTTC. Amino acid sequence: CASTSGGSYEQYF.

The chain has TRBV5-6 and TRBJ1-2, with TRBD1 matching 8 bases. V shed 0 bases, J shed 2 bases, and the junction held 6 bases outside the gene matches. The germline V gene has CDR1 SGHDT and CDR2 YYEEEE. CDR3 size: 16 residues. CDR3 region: CASSLDSGGWNYGYTF. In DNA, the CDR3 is TGTGCCAGCAGCTTGGATTCAGGGGGCTGGAACTATGGCTACACCTTC.

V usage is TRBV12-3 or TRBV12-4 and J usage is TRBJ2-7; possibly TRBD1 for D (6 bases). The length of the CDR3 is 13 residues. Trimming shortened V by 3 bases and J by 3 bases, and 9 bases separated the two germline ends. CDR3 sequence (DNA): TGTGCCAGCAGTTTCCGAGGGGGCTACGAGCAGTACTTC. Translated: CASSFRGGYEQYF.

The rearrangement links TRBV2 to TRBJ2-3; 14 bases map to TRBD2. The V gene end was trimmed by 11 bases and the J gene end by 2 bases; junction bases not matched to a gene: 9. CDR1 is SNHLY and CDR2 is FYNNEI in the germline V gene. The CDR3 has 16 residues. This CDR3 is CAGGTSGSQNTDTQYF. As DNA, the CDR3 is TGTGCCGGGGGGACTAGCGGGAGTCAGAACACAGATACGCAGTATTTT. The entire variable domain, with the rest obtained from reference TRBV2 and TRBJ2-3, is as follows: EPEVTQTPSHQVTQMGQEVILRCVPISNHLYFYWYRQILGQKVEFLVSFYNNEISEKSEIFDDQFSVERPDGSNFTLKIRSTKLEDSAMYFCAGGTSGSQNTDTQYFGPGTRLTVL.

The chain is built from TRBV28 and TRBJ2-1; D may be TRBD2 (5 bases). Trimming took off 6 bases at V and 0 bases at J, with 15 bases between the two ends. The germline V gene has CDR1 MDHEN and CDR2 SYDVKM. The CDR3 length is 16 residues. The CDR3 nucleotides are TGTGCCAGCAGCCCGGGCGCGGGTGGCTCCTACAATGAGCAGTTCTTC. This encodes CASSPGAGGSYNEQFF.

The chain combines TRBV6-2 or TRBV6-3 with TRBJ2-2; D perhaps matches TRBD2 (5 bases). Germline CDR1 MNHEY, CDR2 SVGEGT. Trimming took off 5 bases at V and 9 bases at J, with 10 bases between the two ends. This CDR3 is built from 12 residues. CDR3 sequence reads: CASSQTRRELFF. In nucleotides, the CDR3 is TGTGCCAGCAGTCAAACTAGGCGGGAGCTGTTTTTT.

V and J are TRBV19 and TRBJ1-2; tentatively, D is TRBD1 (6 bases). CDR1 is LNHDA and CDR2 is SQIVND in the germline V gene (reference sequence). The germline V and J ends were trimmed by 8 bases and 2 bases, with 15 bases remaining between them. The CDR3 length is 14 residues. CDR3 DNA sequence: TGTGCCAGTTCTTCCGGGACAAGAAACTATGGCTACACCTTC. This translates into CASSSGTRNYGYTF.

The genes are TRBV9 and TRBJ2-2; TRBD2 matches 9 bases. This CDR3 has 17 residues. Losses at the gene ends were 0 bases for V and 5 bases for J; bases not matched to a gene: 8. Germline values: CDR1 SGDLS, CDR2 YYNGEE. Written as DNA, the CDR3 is TGTGCCAGCAGCGTAGCGGTAGCGGGAGTTCCGACCGGGGAGCTGTTTTTT. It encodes CASSVAVAGVPTGELFF.

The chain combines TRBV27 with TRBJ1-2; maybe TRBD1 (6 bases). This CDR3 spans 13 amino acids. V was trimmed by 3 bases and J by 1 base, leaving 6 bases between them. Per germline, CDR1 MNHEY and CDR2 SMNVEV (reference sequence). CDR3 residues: CASSFRGNYGYTF. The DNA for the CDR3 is TGTGCCAGCAGTTTCAGGGGTAACTATGGCTACACCTTC.

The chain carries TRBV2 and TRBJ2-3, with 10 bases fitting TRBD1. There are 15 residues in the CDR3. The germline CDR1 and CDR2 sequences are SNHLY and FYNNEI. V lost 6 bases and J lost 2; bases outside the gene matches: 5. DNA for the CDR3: TGTGCCAGCAGCGGGGACAGGGGTAACACAGATACGCAGTATTTT. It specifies CASSGDRGNTDTQYF.

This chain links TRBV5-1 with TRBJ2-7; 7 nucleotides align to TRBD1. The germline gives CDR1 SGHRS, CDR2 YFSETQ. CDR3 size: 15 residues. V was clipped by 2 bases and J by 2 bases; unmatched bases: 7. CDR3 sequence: CASSLKPGTAYEQYF. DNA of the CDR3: TGCGCCAGCAGCTTAAAACCAGGGACAGCCTACGAGCAGTACTTC.